The clone carrying this TCR beta chain was observed once. Its specificity is not known. The multiple sclerosis controls were treatment-naive patients affected by stable or active relapsing-remitting disease. TEMRA cells were FACS-enriched and CD8+ and CD4+ T cells negatively isolated. With random hexamers, reverse transcription was performed on roughly 0.5 to 1 ug of RNA. Amplification of TCR beta CDR3 spanned 54 Vbeta and 13 Jbeta via immunoSEQ multiplex PCR. TCRdb recomputed calls from the immunoSEQ multiplex PCR reads with MiXCR, one row per CDR3 protein. This table has around 180,000 distinct CDR3 sequences, approximately 95% appearing once. The V gene lost 2 bases and the J gene lost 2 bases, with 17 bases spanning the gap. The CDR3 runs to 17 residues. The germline gives CDR1 SGHAT, CDR2 FQNNGV. The data stem from a study of CD8 T cells in Susac syndrome. Study results and caveats: It was acknowledged by the study that relatively few individuals were included in its TCR sequencing and HLA analysis.

The TCR originated in a human donor with multiple sclerosis. The chain has TRBV11-2 and TRBJ2-3; no clear D gene. Sequencing input: CD8+ T cells from PBMCs. The CDR3 loop reads CASSLWVVVADTDTQYF. The CDR3 DNA sequence: TGTGCCAGCAGCTTATGGGTGGTCGTCGCGGACACAGATACGCAGTATTTT.